This TCR beta chain is from a study of cytomegalovirus exposure and HLA in healthy donors. The V segment lost 7 bases and the J segment 6 bases; nucleotides outside the gene matches: 7. Germline V gene data show CDR1 as SQVTM and CDR2 as ANQGSEA. The CDR3 covers 15 residues. PCR was performed using 60 Vbeta and 13 Jbeta primers. The assay was immunoSEQ multiplex PCR, and TCRdb's table has in-frame clones only and misses some. The sample yields 95,000 to 150,000 clones, about three quarters seen once. Sequenced sample: PBMCs. The source of this sequence is a man in his fifties or sixties in good health and CMV-seropositive. This sequence joins TRBV29-1 and TRBJ2-1, with 15 bases identical to TRBD2. The CDR3 here is CSAYGLAGGGNEQFF. The DNA for the CDR3 is TGCAGCGCTTACGGACTAGCGGGAGGGGGCAATGAGCAGTTCTTC.